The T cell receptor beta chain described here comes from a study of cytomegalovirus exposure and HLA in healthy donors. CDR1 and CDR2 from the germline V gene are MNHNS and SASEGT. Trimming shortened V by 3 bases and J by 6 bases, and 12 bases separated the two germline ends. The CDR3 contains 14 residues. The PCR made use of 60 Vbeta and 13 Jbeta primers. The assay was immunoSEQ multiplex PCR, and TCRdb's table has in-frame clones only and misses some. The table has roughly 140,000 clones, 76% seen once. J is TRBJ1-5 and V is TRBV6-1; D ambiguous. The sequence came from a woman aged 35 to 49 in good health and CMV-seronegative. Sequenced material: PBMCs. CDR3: CASSEANRVQPQHF. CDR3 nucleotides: TGTGCCAGCAGTGAGGCCAATCGGGTTCAGCCCCAGCATTTT.